These T cell receptor beta chains were read from a single sample in a study of T cell repertoires in cytomegalovirus infection. TCRdb reanalysed the reads using MiXCR and keeps one entry per CDR3 protein. The sample records about 150,000 distinct CDR3 sequences, roughly a quarter being singletons. Sequenced: PBMCs. The receptor source for this set is a human donor in good health (CMV status not recorded). Some clones in this sample may be carry-over from other donors' samples. CDR3s leave out the opening cysteine and the closing phenylalanine or tryptophan. Each record gives: D gene, V gene, J gene, CDR3 protein. D genes are given only for firm matches.

TRBD1	TRBV7-9	TRBJ1-1	ASSFPIDRDHTEAF
NA	TRBV5-4	TRBJ2-5	ASSLVTSGQETQY
TRBD2	TRBV7-9	TRBJ2-3	ASSVPGLAGAGLTQY
NA	TRBV28	TRBJ2-3	ASTPWRRSTDTQY
NA	TRBV2	TRBJ2-1	ASSRAGGPYNEQF
NA	TRBV12-3/TRBV12-4	TRBJ1-5	ASTLGISNQPQH
NA	TRBV7-9	TRBJ2-7	ASSLYERSSYEQY
NA	TRBV14	TRBJ1-2	ASSQVSSAGYT
NA	TRBV29-1	TRBJ2-2	SVADRNTGELF
NA	TRBV19	TRBJ2-2	ASSFLQDTGELF
TRBD1	TRBV2	TRBJ2-7	ASSEGTGRLEQY
NA	TRBV27	TRBJ2-1	ASSPRPPSSYNEQF
NA	TRBV2	TRBJ1-5	ASSAEGNQPQH
NA	TRBV6-1	TRBJ2-7	ASSELYGTSYEQY
NA	TRBV7-2	TRBJ2-7	ASSLSPGTTYEQY
NA	TRBV6-5	TRBJ2-7	ASSYEAAGEQY
NA	TRBV7-2	TRBJ2-5	ASSHQGGGETQY
TRBD2	TRBV24-1	TRBJ2-1	ATSDRAGGSHEQF
NA	TRBV7-6	TRBJ1-4	ASSQRQSATNEKLF
NA	TRBV7-9	TRBJ2-7	ASSSPAKAGEQY
NA	TRBV7-6	TRBJ2-7	ASSLGSLDEQY
TRBD2	TRBV7-2	TRBJ2-7	ASSLLTSGGGLSHEQY
NA	TRBV7-8	TRBJ2-3	ASTHRLEPTDTQY
NA	TRBV12-3/TRBV12-4	TRBJ1-2	ASYTQVNYGYT
TRBD2	TRBV20-1	TRBJ2-7	SASRTSGRYEQY
TRBD2	TRBV29-1	TRBJ2-7	SVVGLAGYEQY
TRBD1	TRBV19	TRBJ2-3	ASTEGATDTQY
NA	TRBV4-1	TRBJ1-2	ASSQAEGWEDYGYT
NA	TRBV7-8	TRBJ2-7	ASSLQGLSYEQY
TRBD1	TRBV28	TRBJ1-2	ASSLLDRGLNYGYT
NA	TRBV7-8	TRBJ2-5	ASSFGQYQETQY
TRBD2	TRBV7-2	TRBJ2-1	ASSPVTSGGNEQF
TRBD1	TRBV6-2/TRBV6-3	TRBJ1-1	ASSYGPGGENTEAF
NA	TRBV12-3/TRBV12-4	TRBJ2-7	ASSLGTNTYEQY
NA	TRBV6-2/TRBV6-3	TRBJ2-7	ASERRSDSYEQY
TRBD2	TRBV7-2	TRBJ2-3	ASSPSGINTDTQY
TRBD2	TRBV7-9	TRBJ2-3	ASSLLAGGPDTQY
TRBD2	TRBV20-1	TRBJ2-3	SARGGLAGADTQY
TRBD1	TRBV6-2/TRBV6-3	TRBJ1-5	ASSHPDRVSNQPQH
TRBD2	TRBV7-6	TRBJ2-5	ASSSPIAGGEETQY